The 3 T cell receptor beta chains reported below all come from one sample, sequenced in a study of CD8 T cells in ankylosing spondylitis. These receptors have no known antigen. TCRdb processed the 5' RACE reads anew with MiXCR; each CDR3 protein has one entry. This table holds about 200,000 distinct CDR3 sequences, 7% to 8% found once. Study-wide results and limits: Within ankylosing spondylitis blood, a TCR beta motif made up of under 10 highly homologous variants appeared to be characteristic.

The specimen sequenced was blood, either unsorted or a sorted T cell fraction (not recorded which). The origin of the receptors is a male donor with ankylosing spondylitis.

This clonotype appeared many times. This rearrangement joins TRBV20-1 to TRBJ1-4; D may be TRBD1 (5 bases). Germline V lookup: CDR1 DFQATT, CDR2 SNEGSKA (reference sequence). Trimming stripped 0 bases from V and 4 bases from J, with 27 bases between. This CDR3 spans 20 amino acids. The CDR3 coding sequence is TGCAGTGCTAGAGATCTGGGGCAGGCCGACGTTTGGGTCAATAATGAAAAACTGTTTTTT. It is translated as CSARDLGQADVWVNNEKLFF.

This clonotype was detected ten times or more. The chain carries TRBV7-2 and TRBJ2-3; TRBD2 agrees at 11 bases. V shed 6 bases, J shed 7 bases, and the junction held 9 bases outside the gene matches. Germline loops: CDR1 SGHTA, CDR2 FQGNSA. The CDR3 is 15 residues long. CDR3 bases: TGTGCCAGCAGGATTAGCGGGGGGGCCATGAATACGCAGTATTTT. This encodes CASRISGGAMNTQYF.

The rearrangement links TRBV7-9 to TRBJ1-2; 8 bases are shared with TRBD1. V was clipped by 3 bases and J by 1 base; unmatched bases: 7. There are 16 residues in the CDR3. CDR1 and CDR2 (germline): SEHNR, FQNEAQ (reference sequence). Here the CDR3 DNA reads TGTGCCAGCAGCTTTCCCCCGGGACAGGATAACTATGGCTACACCTTC. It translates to CASSFPPGQDNYGYTF.